This TCR beta chain was sequenced during a study of control samples from healthy donors and cancer patients. This clone was seen a single time. Libraries were prepared by immunoSEQ multiplex PCR; TCRdb keeps only in-frame clonotypes and omits some of them. The data contain roughly 180,000 clones, roughly 94% of them singletons. Germline CDR1 is WSHSY and CDR2 is SAAADI. Between the trimmed V and J ends, which lost 0 bases and 0 bases, there was a span of 12 bases. The CDR3 is 17 amino acids. The rearrangement links TRBV10-2 to TRBJ2-4; D not resolved. The sequence derives from a young woman in good health. The sequenced sample was blood. CDR3 residues: CASSESPGPGAKNIQYF. The CDR3 coding sequence is TGCGCCAGCAGTGAGTCTCCGGGCCCAGGAGCCAAAAACATTCAGTACTTC.